The 6 T cell receptor beta chains listed next were all sequenced from one sample in a study of blood T cells in healthy people across ages. The use of a sample-barcoded 5' primer and a J-beta primer mix characterized a second PCR of about 7 to 12 cycles. TCRdb reprocessed the 5' RACE reads with MiXCR, giving one entry per CDR3 protein. In the table there are roughly 680,000 distinct CDR3 sequences, 40% to 65% of which are singletons. The specimen was blood. Receptors originate from a woman aged 80 or over in good health.

V gene TRBV20-1 combines with J gene TRBJ1-2; D is perhaps TRBD1 (5 bases). Germline V gene data show CDR1 as DFQATT and CDR2 as SNEGSKA (reference sequence). CDR3 size: 16 residues. V lost 2 bases and J lost 4, with 20 bases in between. Written as DNA, the CDR3 is TGCAGTGCTAGATCCCCGGCGGGGGGGAGAAGCTATGGCTACACCTTC. This translates into CSARSPAGGRSYGYTF.

This rearrangement joins TRBV30 to TRBJ2-7, with D unresolved. V gave up 8 bases and J gave up 3 bases, with 17 bases separating them. CDR1 and CDR2 (germline): GTSNPN, SVGIG (reference sequence). The CDR3 spans 13 residues. The CDR3 DNA reads as TGTGCCGGACGAGACCCGCCGGGCTACGAGCAGTACTTC. Protein product: CAGRDPPGYEQYF. Full variable domain (remainder filled in from reference TRBV30 and TRBJ2-7): SQTIHQWPATLVQPVGSPLSLECTVEGTSNPNLYWYRQAAGRGLQLLFYSVGIGQISSEVPQNLSASRPQDRQFILSSKKLLLSDSGFYLCAGRDPPGYEQYFGPGTRLTVT.

The chain combines TRBV7-2 with TRBJ2-7; weak D call: TRBD1 (6 bases). Germline lookup yields CDR1 SGHTA and CDR2 FQGNSA. V was shortened by 0 bases and J by 5 bases, with 14 bases between the two germline ends. This CDR3 comprises 15 residues. The chain's CDR3 is CASSLAPGVGHEQYF. CDR3 in DNA: TGTGCCAGCAGCTTAGCGCCAGGGGTCGGCCACGAGCAGTACTTC. Full variable domain (rest looked up from reference TRBV7-2 and TRBJ2-7): GAGVSQSPSNKVTEKGKDVELRCDPISGHTALYWYRQSLGQGLEFLIYFQGNSAPDKSGLPSDRFSAERTGGSVSTLTIQRTQQEDSAVYLCASSLAPGVGHEQYFGPGTRLTVT.

This clonotype was counted ten times or more. J is TRBJ2-3 and V is TRBV4-1, with 8 positions matching TRBD1. V was pared by 1 base and J by 7 bases, with 7 bases of the junction left unmatched. The CDR3 loop spans 15 amino acids. CDR1 and CDR2 from the germline V gene are MGHRA and YSYEKL. CDR3 sequence (DNA): TGCGCCAGCAGCCAAGGACAGGGGAGTAGGAATACGCAGTATTTT. Translation gives CASSQGQGSRNTQYF.

This clonotype was counted between two and nine times. The CDR3: CASSLTGRAETQYF. CDR3 DNA: TGTGCCAGCAGTTTAACCGGGAGGGCAGAGACCCAGTACTTC. The V and J genes are TRBV12-3 or TRBV12-4 and TRBJ2-5; TRBD2 aligns across 8 bases. CDR3 length equals 14 residues. With 2 bases clipped from V and 4 bases from J, the junction kept 3 bases outside the gene matches.

The chain links TRBV6-1 to TRBJ1-2; no clear D. The V end was cut by 1 base, the J end by 2 bases, with 5 bases between. The CDR3 consists of 13 residues. CDR1 MNHNS and CDR2 SASEGT come from the germline V gene. The CDR3 region has the DNA TGTGCCAGCAGTGAAGTAAGGAACTATGGCTACACCTTC. It yields the protein CASSEVRNYGYTF.